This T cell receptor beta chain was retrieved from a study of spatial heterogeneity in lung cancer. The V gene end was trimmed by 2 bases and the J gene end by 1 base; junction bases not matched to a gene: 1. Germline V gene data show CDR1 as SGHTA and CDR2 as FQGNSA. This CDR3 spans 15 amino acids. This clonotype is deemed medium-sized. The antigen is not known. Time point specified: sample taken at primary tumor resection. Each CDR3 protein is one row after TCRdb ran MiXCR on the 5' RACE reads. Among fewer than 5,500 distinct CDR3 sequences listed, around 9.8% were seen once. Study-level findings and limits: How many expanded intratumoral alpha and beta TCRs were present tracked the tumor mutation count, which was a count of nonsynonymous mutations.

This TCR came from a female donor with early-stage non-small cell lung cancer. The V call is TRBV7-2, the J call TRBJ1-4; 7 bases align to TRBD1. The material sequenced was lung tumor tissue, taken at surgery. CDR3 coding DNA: TGTGCCAGCAGCTTACAGGGGGGAACTAATGAAAAACTGTTTTTT. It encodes CASSLQGGTNEKLFF.